This T cell receptor (beta chain) was recovered during a study of shared clonotypes between healthy human individuals. Per the germline V gene, CDR1 is MNHEY and CDR2 is SMNVEV (reference sequence). The V end lost 3 bases, the J end lost 6 bases, and 27 bases lay between the germline ends. The CDR3 runs to 18 residues. Sequencing was at deep level. TCRdb's table, derived via immunoSEQ multiplex PCR, lists solely in-frame clones and lacks some. The data hold about 1 million clones, with about 74% observed a single time. Each of the donors was a healthy adult who was HIV-negative and had not had a recent acute infection or vaccination.

The clonotype was recovered from a man younger than 35 in good health. The sequencing input was memory CD4+ T cells sorted from blood. Stated subset: CD45RA-negative fraction. V is TRBV27 and J is TRBJ2-7, with D tentatively TRBD1 or TRBD2 (7 bases each). The CDR3 sequence: CASSFTMFSHRGGGEQYF. Written as DNA, the CDR3 is TGTGCCAGCAGTTTCACGATGTTTTCCCACAGGGGAGGGGGCGAGCAGTACTTC.